The TCR beta chain under discussion was sequenced for a study of CD8 T cells in ankylosing spondylitis (dated 2017 in TCRdb). For context, the study as a whole: To find TCR variants linked to disease, the study profiled T cell receptor beta repertoires in ankylosing spondylitis patients and healthy donors. The full study cohort comprised around 25 ankylosing spondylitis patients and approximately 100 healthy donors. Peripheral blood samples were taken, and synovial fluid was additionally collected from ankylosing spondylitis patients. Summary of the overall study and its limitations: The disease-linked clones were reported as significantly enriched in matched synovial fluid samples from ankylosing spondylitis patients. Blood from ankylosing spondylitis patients appeared to be characterized by a TCR beta motif made up of about 8 highly homologous amino acid variants. Some motif variants were previously reported in synovial fluid and blood of reactive arthritis patients, suggesting common disease-initiation mechanisms. The disease-linked clones showed a CD8+ phenotype and occurred at relatively low frequencies in peripheral blood.

This clonotype occurred a few times. The target of this receptor is not known. One base away there is no much larger clone; base qualities are not given. The sequencer listed for this sample is Illumina HiSeq 2500. Quantitative 5'-RACE with molecular barcodes was used to prepare TCR beta libraries. Per the authors' processing: To identify disease-linked TCR variants, a new computational method was used, one built on a probabilistic model of VDJ rearrangement. In-frame beta chains were kept once TCRdb had trimmed the public reads at Q25 with fastp and called clones with MiXCR. Rows matching on CDR3 protein sequence are summarized as one entry with the most common DNA and genes. None of the V and J calls come from the authors' own analysis; TCRdb made them. This sample is represented by hundreds of thousands of distinct CDR3 sequences; under 20% of them were singletons. Of the sample, around 0.92% is held by the ten largest clones.

The CDR3 has 15 amino acids, counting the end cysteine and phenylalanine. The read is trimmed to its CDR3 DNA, 45 bases read in frame from base 1. Trimming takes 2 bases from V and 0 bases from J, and the germline ends sit 10 bases apart. The germline V gene yields MNHEY for CDR1 and SVGAGI for CDR2. Sequenced material: blood, either unsorted or a sorted T cell fraction (not recorded which). The source of this sequence is a male donor with ankylosing spondylitis. This chain is built from TRBV6-5 and TRBJ1-2; no D gene is confidently identified. The DNA sequence is given as TGTGCCAGCAGTTACAGACCCGAAGCTAACTATGGCTACACCTTC. Its protein reads: CASSYRPEANYGYTF.